This is a list of T cell receptor beta chains from one sample in a study of T cell responses to AZD1222 COVID-19 vaccine. Generated by immunoSEQ multiplex PCR, the TCRdb table keeps only in-frame clones and is missing some. Among approximately 74,000 clones listed, roughly 88% were seen once. The sequencing here drew on peripheral blood, taken on day 0 of AZD1222 vaccination. The receptors stem from an adult in good health. Both conserved end residues are part of each CDR3. A D gene is named only where the DNA matches it firmly. Clone sizes are given selectively: once, few, many, or a class where the clone is expanded.

TRBD1	TRBV27	-	TRBJ1-5	TGTGCCAGCAGTTTTGGGCCGGGACAGGGGAATCAGCCCCAGCATTTT	CASSFGPGQGNQPQHF
-	TRBV3-1/TRBV3-2	-	TRBJ1-1	TGTGCCAGCTCATCCCGGCAGGGAAGGGATTTCTTT	CASSSRQGRDFF
TRBD1	TRBV18	-	TRBJ1-2	TGTGCCAGCTCACCGGGGACAGAGATTGGCTACACCTTC	CASSPGTEIGYTF
TRBD1	TRBV10-3	-	TRBJ1-2	TGTGCCATGGGACAGGGAGGCTACACCTTC	CAMGQGGYTF
-	TRBV7-2	few	TRBJ1-6	TGTGCCAGCAGCGCGACTAATAATAATTCACCCCTCCACTTT	CASSATNNNSPLHF
-	TRBV7-8	-	TRBJ1-2	TGTGCCAGCAGCTTACTTCTCGTAGACTATGGCTACACCTTC	CASSLLLVDYGYTF
-	TRBV7-3	-	TRBJ2-2	TGTGCCAGCAGCGACACCACGAACACCGGGGAGCTGTTTTTT	CASSDTTNTGELFF
-	TRBV18	few	TRBJ2-2	TGTGCCAGCTCACCACAACAGGGTGGCGGGGAGCTGTTTTTT	CASSPQQGGGELFF
-	TRBV30	-	TRBJ2-2	TGTGCCTGGAGTAATTTCCGGGAGCTGTTTTTT	CAWSNFRELFF
-	TRBV9	once	TRBJ1-4	TGTGCCAGCAGCGCTCTATCGGGGGAACCTAATGAAAAACTGTTTTTT	CASSALSGEPNEKLFF
TRBD2	TRBV11-3	-	TRBJ2-1	TGTGCCAGCAGCTTAGGGGGGACTAGCGCCTACAATGAGCAGTTCTTC	CASSLGGTSAYNEQFF
-	TRBV7-9	-	TRBJ2-3	TGTGCCAGCAGGATATCGGGACTCTTTGGATTGGATACGCAGTATTTT	CASRISGLFGLDTQYF
-	TRBV3-1/TRBV3-2	-	TRBJ2-1	TGTGCCAGCAGCCAAGGTCAGATAGCGCGGGGTGAGCAGTTCTTC	CASSQGQIARGEQFF
TRBD1	TRBV19	once	TRBJ1-5	TGTGCCAGTAGTATATCCCCGGGACAGGCTAGCAATCAGCCCCAGCATTTT	CASSISPGQASNQPQHF
TRBD1	TRBV7-3	-	TRBJ1-4	TGTGCCAGCAGCTTGACAGGGGGTGAAAAACTGTTTTTT	CASSLTGGEKLFF
-	TRBV7-2	once	TRBJ2-7	TGTGCCAGCAGCCCACCACCGCTACTAACCTACGAGCAGTACTTC	CASSPPPLLTYEQYF
-	TRBV7-2	-	TRBJ2-3	TGTGCCAGCAGCTTTAATACGCAGTATTTT	CASSFNTQYF